This T cell receptor beta chain is drawn from a study of T cell responses to AZD1222 COVID-19 vaccine. General observations from the study: Baseline seropositivity characterized only six AZD1222 recipients. The donor cohort was predominantly white British with a female majority, and clonal diversity may have been underestimated. Nearly half of the spike-specific TCRs reportedly recognize variant regions that carry no mutations. Vaccination with two AZD1222 doses was followed by a rise in Spike-specific TCR breadth and depth.

With regard to this clone: Its antigen is currently unknown.

Profiling relied on immunoSEQ multiplex PCR, and the TCRdb table lists in-frame clones only, not all of them. This sample has 150,000 to 190,000 clones; around 87% occur once, and the top ten carry roughly 10%. The source is an adult who received the AZD1222 COVID-19 vaccine. The sample in question was peripheral blood, obtained 28 days after the second AZD1222 dose.

CDR3 sequence (DNA): TGTGCCTGGAGTGCCCCCTGGGGAGGGGCGGGCTATGGCTACACCTTC. Its translation: CAWSAPWGGAGYGYTF. The V and J genes are TRBV30 and TRBJ1-2, with D maybe TRBD1 (5 bases). CDR1 GTSNPN and CDR2 SVGIG come from the germline V gene (reference sequence). V dropped 1 base and J dropped 4 bases, with 19 bases sitting between them. This CDR3 region has 16 residues.